What follows are 2 T cell receptor beta chains derived from one specimen sequenced in a study of patients and donors after allogeneic stem cell transplantation. TCRdb ran MiXCR on the RT-PCR reads and lists one entry per CDR3 protein. Of roughly 190,000 distinct CDR3 sequences detected, around two fifths appear once; the ten largest clones hold 33%. Sequencing was carried out using blood, either unsorted or a sorted T cell fraction (not recorded which). Receptors originate from a human donor who was either an allogeneic HSCT recipient or a stem cell or donor lymphocyte infusion donor (not recorded which). It is not recorded whose cells these are; they may come from a transplant donor.

The chain links TRBV12-3 or TRBV12-4 to TRBJ1-1, with no clear D. The CDR3 has 13 residues. V was shortened by 6 bases and J by 4 bases, with 12 bases between the two germline ends. In DNA form, the CDR3 reads TGTGCCAGCAGAGCAGGAGGGAGCACTGAAGCTTTCTTT. Encoded protein: CASRAGGSTEAFF.

The V call is TRBV20-1, the J call TRBJ2-1, with D perhaps TRBD1 (6 bases). The CDR3 extends over 12 amino acids. CDR1 and CDR2 from the germline V gene are DFQATT and SNEGSKA (reference sequence). Trimming removed 0 bases from V and 9 bases from J, with 9 bases in between. The CDR3 loop is CSARDLGAEQFF. CDR3 nucleotide sequence: TGCAGTGCTAGAGATTTGGGGGCTGAGCAGTTCTTC.